Below are 17 T cell receptor beta chains sequenced from a single sample in a study of blood T cell repertoires in COVID-19. Clones were read by immunoSEQ multiplex PCR, and TCRdb kept only the in-frame ones, dropping some. The sample comprises tens of thousands of clones, around nine tenths of which are singletons, and roughly 21% rests with the top ten. Sequencing was done on a sample of peripheral blood. These receptor sequences come from a man between 45 and 60 years old with active COVID-19.

J is TRBJ2-7 and V is TRBV2, with D perhaps matching TRBD2 (5 bases). The CDR3 is 14 residues long. CDR1 is SNHLY, CDR2 FYNNEI, per germline. V gave up 4 bases and J gave up 2 bases, with 12 bases separating them. CDR3 amino acids: CASSGTEEPYEQYF. The CDR3 DNA reads TGTGCCAGCAGTGGGACGGAGGAGCCCTACGAGCAGTACTTC.

The V gene is TRBV4-1, the J gene TRBJ2-5; 7 bases are a match to TRBD1. The CDR3 consists of 15 residues. Germline values: CDR1 MGHRA, CDR2 YSYEKL. After removal of 3 bases from V and 0 bases from J, the junction contained 4 bases not matched to a gene. This CDR3 is CASSQGTAYQETQYF. CDR3 nucleotides: TGCGCCAGCAGCCAGGGGACAGCGTACCAAGAGACCCAGTACTTC.

V usage is TRBV4-3 and J usage is TRBJ2-3; 12 bases are shared with TRBD2. The junction had 13 bases not matched to a gene; V was cut back by 0 bases and J by 0 bases. CDR3 length: 21 amino acids. Germline CDR1 and CDR2: LGHNA and YSLEER. This CDR3 reads CASSQDKGLAGGAPSTDTQYF. CDR3 sequence (DNA): TGCGCCAGCAGCCAAGATAAAGGGCTAGCGGGAGGGGCCCCTAGCACAGATACGCAGTATTTT.

The chain carries TRBV7-9 and TRBJ1-4; D uncertain. Trimming took 4 bases from V and 8 from J, leaving 17 bases between them. This CDR3 is built from 15 residues. Germline V gene data show CDR1 as SEHNR and CDR2 as FQNEAQ (reference sequence). The CDR3 sequence: CASSSYTEIEEKLFF. CDR3 sequence (DNA): TGTGCCAGCAGCTCCTACACAGAGATTGAGGAAAAACTGTTTTTT.

The chain links TRBV14 to TRBJ1-4; D is ambiguous. This CDR3 is 13 amino acids long. V was shortened by 1 base and J by 8 bases, with 8 bases between the two germline ends. CDR1 is SGHDN and CDR2 is FVKESK in the germline V gene. Here the CDR3 reads CASSQGEREKLFF. CDR3 sequence (DNA): TGTGCCAGCAGCCAAGGGGAGAGGGAAAAACTGTTTTTT. The full variable domain, with the rest looked up from reference TRBV14 and TRBJ1-4, is EAGVTQFPSHSVIEKGQTVTLRCDPISGHDNLYWYRRVMGKEIKFLLHFVKESKQDESGMPNNRFLAERTGGTYSTLKVQPAELEDSGVYFCASSQGEREKLFFGSGTQLSVL.

The CDR3 loop reads CASSLAGGYGYTF. The CDR3 region has the DNA TGTGCCAGCAGCTTAGCAGGGGGCTATGGCTACACCTTC. The rearrangement links TRBV11-3 to TRBJ1-2, with 7 bases that match TRBD1. CDR3 length: 13 amino acids. With 1 base clipped from V and 4 bases from J, the junction kept 0 bases outside the gene matches. Per germline, CDR1 SGHNT and CDR2 YENEEA.

This clone was seen only once. The genes are TRBV7-3 and TRBJ2-3, with TRBD2 identical over 16 bases. Trimming took 4 bases from V and 3 from J; bases not matched to a gene: 7. Germline V CDR1 and CDR2: SGHTA, FQGTGA. The CDR3 contains 18 residues. The CDR3 region has the DNA TGTGCCAGCAGCTCCCCGGGACTAGCGGGAGGGTGGACAGATACGCAGTATTTT. It yields the protein CASSSPGLAGGWTDTQYF.

The chain couples TRBV6-5 to TRBJ2-3, with TRBD2 matching 7 bases. V shed 8 bases and J 3 bases; nucleotides not matched to a gene: 5. The CDR3 consists of 13 residues. Germline CDR1 and CDR2: MNHEY and SVGAGI. The CDR3 loop reads CASVREETDTQYF. The CDR3 DNA reads TGTGCCAGCGTCCGGGAGGAAACAGATACGCAGTATTTT.

The chain joins TRBV28 to TRBJ1-5; D remains unclear. CDR1 MDHEN and CDR2 SYDVKM come from the germline V gene. V lost 6 bases and J 0 bases, leaving 9 bases between the germline ends. The CDR3 totals 14 residues. The CDR3 DNA reads as TGTGCCAGCAGCCGTACAGATAGCAATCAGCCCCAGCATTTT. Translating gives CASSRTDSNQPQHF.

The CDR3 region is CASSSSGVNTEAFF. The DNA of the CDR3 is TGTGCCAGCAGCTCTTCAGGGGTCAACACTGAAGCTTTCTTT. The gene calls are TRBV11-3 and TRBJ1-1, with a tentative D call TRBD1 (6 bases). Germline V gene sequence: CDR1 SGHNT, CDR2 YENEEA. This CDR3 has 14 residues. V lost 4 bases, J lost 2 bases, and 11 bases lay in between.

The chain uses TRBV18 and TRBJ2-2, with TRBD2 as a possible D gene (6 bases). Trimming took off 3 bases at V and 5 bases at J, with 7 bases between the two ends. The CDR3 has 13 amino acids. Germline lookup yields CDR1 KGHSH and CDR2 LQKENI. The CDR3 DNA reads as TGTGCCAGCTCACCGAGCGGGACCGGGGAGCTGTTTTTT. It encodes CASSPSGTGELFF.

This clone came up a few times. The chain employs TRBV11-2 and TRBJ1-5; D remains ambiguous. The CDR3 totals 14 residues. V lost 5 bases and J 0 bases, leaving 8 bases between the germline ends. Germline V lookup: CDR1 SGHAT, CDR2 FQNNGV. CDR3 in DNA: TGTGCCAGCAGCCCTACTAATAGCAATCAGCCCCAGCATTTT. As protein: CASSPTNSNQPQHF. Supplemented by reference TRBV11-2 and TRBJ1-5, the full variable domain reads EAGVAQSPRYKIIEKRQSVAFWCNPISGHATLYWYQQILGQGPKLLIQFQNNGVVDDSQLPKDRFSAERLKGVDSTLKIQPAKLEDSAVYLCASSPTNSNQPQHFGDGTRLSIL.

The chain links TRBV19 to TRBJ2-5, with 10 positions matching TRBD1. CDR1 and CDR2 (germline): LNHDA, SQIVND (reference sequence). The CDR3 loop spans 13 amino acids. V was pared by 5 bases and J by 6 bases, with 3 bases of the junction left unmatched. The CDR3 coding sequence is TGTGCCAGTAGTGGACAGGGGGGCCAGACCCAGTACTTC. Translating it yields CASSGQGGQTQYF.

This CDR3 is CSKGSYTF. The CDR3 nucleotides are TGCAGTAAGGGGAGCTACACCTTC. The chain combines TRBV20-1 with TRBJ1-2; D is possibly TRBD1 (5 bases). Germline loops: CDR1 DFQATT, CDR2 SNEGSKA (reference sequence). The length of the CDR3 is 8 residues. V dropped 8 bases and J dropped 9 bases, with 7 bases sitting between them.

The CDR3 sequence is CASSYSVGKGGTEAFF. As DNA, the CDR3 is TGTGCCAGCAGTTACTCAGTCGGGAAGGGTGGCACTGAAGCTTTCTTT. J is TRBJ1-1 and V is TRBV6-5; D ambiguous. The CDR3 is made up of 16 amino acids. The V gene's germline CDR1 is MNHEY and CDR2 SVGAGI. Between the trimmed V and J ends, which lost 0 bases and 4 bases, there was a span of 15 bases.

The chain employs TRBV7-9 and TRBJ2-3; 8 bases are shared with TRBD2. This CDR3 is 15 amino acids long. J gave up 3 bases and V 3 bases, and 5 bases lay outside the gene matches. In germline, CDR1 is SEHNR, CDR2 FQNEAQ (reference sequence). In DNA form, the CDR3 reads TGTGCCAGCAGCTTCAGCGGGAGATTTACAGATACGCAGTATTTT. Translating it yields CASSFSGRFTDTQYF.

This chain connects TRBV4-3 to TRBJ2-1; 7 bases line up with TRBD2. J gave up 0 bases and V 0 bases, and 5 bases lay outside the gene matches. The germline gives CDR1 LGHNA, CDR2 YSLEER. The CDR3 length is 17 residues. CDR3 loop: CASSQEGGVGSYNEQFF. In nucleotides, the CDR3 is TGCGCCAGCAGCCAAGAGGGAGGGGTAGGCTCCTACAATGAGCAGTTCTTC.